These 30 T cell receptor beta chains originate from one sample sequenced in a study of beta chain features in type 1 diabetes. The study reverse transcribed the entire isolated RNA, so it sequenced expressed TCRB transcripts. The repertoire was sequenced with immunoSEQ multiplex PCR; TCRdb's copy has only in-frame clones and lacks some. The repertoire consists of approximately 250,000 clones, with 9.6% occurring once and the leading ten covering around 0.031%. The sequenced sample consisted of naive CD4+ T cells from blood. These TCRs come from a woman younger than 30 in good health.

The chain is built from TRBV30 and TRBJ1-1, with TRBD1 matching 7 bases. The CDR3 has 13 residues. Germline CDR1 and CDR2: GTSNPN and SVGIG (reference sequence). V gave up 3 bases and J gave up 6 bases; unmatched junction bases: 7. This CDR3 is CAWSRQGISEAFF. In DNA form, the CDR3 reads TGTGCCTGGAGCCGACAGGGAATCTCTGAAGCTTTCTTT.

The V and J genes are TRBV5-1 and TRBJ2-7, with 8 bases matching TRBD1. The length of the CDR3 is 16 residues. V dropped 1 base and J dropped 2; count of bases not matched to a gene: 8. Germline CDR1 reads SGHRS; CDR2 reads YFSETQ. The CDR3 region has the DNA TGCGCCAGCAGCTTGCTTGCCGGGACAGGAACCTACGAGCAGTACTTC. Translated: CASSLLAGTGTYEQYF.

The CDR3 nucleotides are TGCGCCAGCAGCGGCATGAGCGGCAATGAGCAGTTCTTC. Protein: CASSGMSGNEQFF. The chain links TRBV5-1 to TRBJ2-1, with D possibly TRBD2 on 5 matching bases. The CDR3 has 13 residues. Looked up from germline, CDR1 is SGHRS and CDR2 is YFSETQ. V was cut by 4 bases and J by 6 bases, with 11 bases left in between.

This clone was detected a few times. V usage is TRBV7-2 and J usage is TRBJ2-1; maybe TRBD2 (6 bases). Germline V gene data show CDR1 as SGHTA and CDR2 as FQGNSA. The CDR3 extends over 12 amino acids. Trimming took off 2 bases at V and 15 bases at J, with 14 bases between the two ends. CDR3 bases: TGTGCCAGCAGCTTACCGGGGGAGTTTTTGTTCTTC. Its protein product is CASSLPGEFLFF.

The chain uses TRBV6-5 and TRBJ2-1, with TRBD1 matching over 11 bases. This CDR3 comprises 15 residues. Germline lookup yields CDR1 MNHEY and CDR2 SVGAGI. The V segment lost 5 bases and the J segment 3 bases; nucleotides outside the gene matches: 3. In DNA, the CDR3 is TGTGCCAGCAGTGGGACAGGGGGAAACTACAATGAGCAGTTCTTC. The encoded protein is CASSGTGGNYNEQFF.

V and J are TRBV30 and TRBJ1-4; TRBD1 aligns across 7 bases. CDR1 and CDR2 from the germline V gene are GTSNPN and SVGIG (reference sequence). J lost 3 bases, V lost 1 base, and 2 bases had no gene match. This CDR3 comprises 14 residues. CDR3 DNA: TGTGCCTGGAGTGGACAGGGCTCTAATGAAAAACTGTTTTTT. It translates to CAWSGQGSNEKLFF.

The chain employs TRBV6-5 and TRBJ1-3; the D is unclear. Germline-derived CDR1 and CDR2 are MNHEY and SVGAGI. V lost 5 bases and J lost 0, with 8 bases in between. The CDR3 sequence is 14 residues long. In nucleotides, the CDR3 is TGTGCCAGCAGTCAGGATTTCTCTGGAAACACCATATATTTT. It translates to CASSQDFSGNTIYF.

This clone was seen a handful of times. V gene TRBV11-2 combines with J gene TRBJ2-7; 9 bases agree with TRBD1. The germline V gene has CDR1 SGHAT and CDR2 FQNNGV. V shed 5 bases, J shed 3 bases, and the junction held 8 bases outside the gene matches. The CDR3 loop spans 15 amino acids. CDR3 coding DNA: TGTGCCAGCAGCACAAGGGGACAGGGACACTACGAGCAGTACTTC. Residues: CASSTRGQGHYEQYF.

This clone was counted ten times or more. The rearrangement uses TRBV7-4 and TRBJ2-7, with D tentatively TRBD1 (5 bases). This CDR3 comprises 13 residues. CDR1 is SGHVT and CDR2 is SQSDAQ in the germline V gene. The V gene lost 10 bases and the J gene lost 2 bases, with 15 bases spanning the gap. The CDR3 region has the DNA TGTGCCAACGATCCCCCAGGGACCTACGAGCAGTACTTC. Its protein is CANDPPGTYEQYF.

In its sample, this clone was seen a few times. One end of the junction varies from germline; a read error may be responsible. This chain uses TRBV7-7 with TRBJ2-1; possibly TRBD1 for D (5 bases). This CDR3 region has 15 residues. Germline V gene sequence: CDR1 SSHAT, CDR2 FNYEAQ (reference sequence). CDR3 DNA sequence: TGTGCTAGCAGCTTAGGGCTAGGGGTGGGCGATGAGCAGTTCTTC. This gives the protein CASSLGLGVGDEQFF.

This clone was found a few times. The chain recombines TRBV11-1 with TRBJ1-1, with 8 bases that match TRBD1. CDR3 size: 17 residues. The V gene's germline CDR1 is SGHAT and CDR2 FQDESV (reference sequence). The junction had 10 bases not matched to a gene; V was cut back by 4 bases and J by 0 bases. CDR3 coding DNA: TGTGCCAGCAGCTCGTTGGACAGGGCGGCGGTGAACACTGAAGCTTTCTTT. Translating it yields CASSSLDRAAVNTEAFF. The whole variable domain, remainder taken from reference TRBV11-1 and TRBJ1-1, is EAEVAQSPRYKITEKSQAVAFWCDPISGHATLYWYRQILGQGPELLVQFQDESVVDDSQLPKDRFSAERLKGVDSTLKIQPAELGDSAMYLCASSSLDRAAVNTEAFFGQGTRLTVV.

This clone appeared a few times. The V call is TRBV18, the J call TRBJ1-1, with D hard to call. Germline V gene data show CDR1 as KGHSH and CDR2 as LQKENI. Trimming left V 2 bases short and J 7 bases short, with 14 bases between. This CDR3 is built from 14 residues. The CDR3 is CASSPERSSVEAFF. The CDR3 nucleotides are TGTGCCAGCTCACCAGAAAGATCGAGTGTTGAAGCTTTCTTT.

The chain recombines TRBV5-1 with TRBJ2-1, with TRBD2 matching over 8 bases. Germline V gene sequence: CDR1 SGHRS, CDR2 YFSETQ. The CDR3 runs 15 residues. V dropped 2 bases and J dropped 1; count of bases not matched to a gene: 2. For the CDR3, the DNA is TGCGCCAGCAGCTTCGCTAGCGGGTCCTACAATGAGCAGTTCTTC. Amino acids: CASSFASGSYNEQFF.

The chain uses TRBV2 and TRBJ1-4; 7 bases match TRBD1. From germline, CDR1 is SNHLY and CDR2 FYNNEI. This CDR3 is built from 13 residues. V was clipped by 9 bases and J by 4 bases; unmatched bases: 5. The CDR3 nucleotides read TGTGCCAGAAGGGACAGACTTAATGAAAAACTGTTTTTT. Translation gives CARRDRLNEKLFF.

This clone was seen a few times. The genes are TRBV30 and TRBJ1-1; tentatively, D is TRBD1 (6 bases). There are 13 residues in the CDR3. V shed 2 bases and J shed 5 bases, with 12 bases lying between them. Germline V gene lookup returns CDR1 GTSNPN and CDR2 SVGIG (reference sequence). DNA for the CDR3: TGTGCCTGGAGTAAGGGGGGGAGGACTGAAGCTTTCTTT. This encodes CAWSKGGRTEAFF.

This clone has a handful of counts. The rearrangement joins TRBV12-5 to TRBJ1-2; D may be TRBD1 (5 bases). The CDR3 contains 13 residues. V was pared by 1 base and J by 2 bases, with 5 bases between. Germline V gene lookup returns CDR1 LGHNT and CDR2 FRNRAP. This chain's CDR3 is CASGLEGNYGYTF. CDR3 coding DNA: TGTGCTAGTGGTTTGGAGGGGAACTATGGCTACACCTTC.

This clone was counted only a few times. The chain joins TRBV29-1 to TRBJ1-2, with 9 bases aligning to TRBD1. CDR1 is SQVTM, CDR2 ANQGSEA, per germline. The junction had 11 bases not matched to a gene; V was cut back by 5 bases and J by 7 bases. There are 14 residues in the CDR3. The CDR3 sequence: CSVPGQGMGGGYTF. The CDR3 coding sequence is TGCAGCGTTCCCGGACAGGGGATGGGGGGTGGCTACACCTTC.

Here the CDR3 DNA reads TGTGCCAGTAGTCCCGACAGGGGCCGAAATGAGCAGTTCTTC. This gives the protein CASSPDRGRNEQFF. This sequence joins TRBV19 and TRBJ2-1; TRBD1 matches 8 bases. This CDR3 comprises 14 residues. The V and J ends lost 5 bases and 7 bases, in that order; junction bases with no gene match: 7. Germline V gene data show CDR1 as LNHDA and CDR2 as SQIVND (reference sequence).

This clone was observed a few times. V is TRBV19 and J is TRBJ1-1; no firm D call. Trimming shortened V by 1 base and J by 1 base, and 7 bases separated the two germline ends. Germline V gene data show CDR1 as LNHDA and CDR2 as SQIVND (reference sequence). The CDR3 loop spans 14 amino acids. The CDR3 nucleotides are TGTGCCAGTAGTATAGGCGGGCCGAACACTGAAGCTTTCTTT. This gives the protein CASSIGGPNTEAFF.

This clone has only a few counts. This chain links TRBV5-4 with TRBJ1-1; the D is unclear. This CDR3 spans 13 amino acids. CDR1 is SGHNT, CDR2 YYREEE, per germline (reference sequence). V was pared by 3 bases and J by 0 bases, with 6 bases between. Written as DNA, the CDR3 is TGTGCCAGCAGCTCCAATCTGAACACTGAAGCTTTCTTT. Encoded protein: CASSSNLNTEAFF.

V gene TRBV5-1 combines with J gene TRBJ1-2, with D perhaps TRBD1 (6 bases). Germline V gives CDR1 SGHRS, CDR2 YFSETQ. CDR3 length equals 14 residues. V lost 4 bases, J lost 4 bases, and 14 bases lay in between. CDR3 sequence: CASSQSQGPYGYTF. The CDR3 nucleotides read TGCGCCAGCAGCCAATCCCAGGGGCCCTATGGCTACACCTTC.

This clone has only a few counts. V and J are TRBV7-8 and TRBJ1-1; TRBD1 is a possible D gene (6 bases). The V and J ends lost 1 base and 3 bases respectively, with 12 bases between them. Germline values: CDR1 SGHVS, CDR2 FQNEAQ. This CDR3 has 15 residues. The CDR3 loop is CASSLEGRGYTEAFF. As DNA, the CDR3 is TGTGCCAGCAGCTTAGAAGGCAGGGGATACACTGAAGCTTTCTTT.

This clone was seen a handful of times. The chain couples TRBV6-5 to TRBJ2-1; TRBD2 aligns across 14 bases. The CDR3 is made up of 15 amino acids. Germline CDR1 is MNHEY and CDR2 is SVGAGI. V lost 6 bases and J lost 8; bases outside the gene matches: 6. CDR3 nucleotides: TGTGCCAGCAGGGGACTAGCGGGAGTACGAGATGAGCAGTTCTTC. This codes for CASRGLAGVRDEQFF.

This chain connects TRBV7-9 to TRBJ2-7, with 8 bases identical to TRBD2. V was pared by 4 bases and J by 3 bases, with 8 bases of the junction left unmatched. Germline-derived CDR1 and CDR2 are SEHNR and FQNEAQ (reference sequence). The CDR3 is 15 residues long. The DNA of the CDR3 is TGTGCCAGCAGCTCCGGGACTAGATCGGGCTACGAGCAGTACTTC. It specifies CASSSGTRSGYEQYF.

The rearrangement uses TRBV5-1 and TRBJ2-3, with D possibly being TRBD1 (5 bases). The CDR3 covers 15 residues. CDR1 is SGHRS, CDR2 YFSETQ, per germline. The germline V and J ends were trimmed by 1 base and 3 bases, with 12 bases remaining between them. As DNA, the CDR3 is TGCGCCAGCAGCTTGACGCAGGGTGCAACAGATACGCAGTATTTT. As protein: CASSLTQGATDTQYF.

This clone was recorded a few times. V gene TRBV30 combines with J gene TRBJ1-2, with TRBD1 matching over 12 bases. CDR3 length equals 13 residues. Germline V gene sequence: CDR1 GTSNPN, CDR2 SVGIG (reference sequence). Unmatched junction bases numbered 8, after V lost 7 bases and J lost 8 bases. The CDR3 region is CASLGTGGRGYTF. The CDR3 nucleotides read TGTGCCTCCCTCGGGACAGGGGGCAGGGGCTACACCTTC.

This clone was counted between two and nine times. The V gene is TRBV6-4, the J gene TRBJ2-7; 8 nucleotides agree with TRBD1. CDR1 and CDR2 (germline): MRHNA, SNTAGT. The junction had 12 bases not matched to a gene; V was cut back by 6 bases and J by 5 bases. There are 15 residues in the CDR3. CDR3 in amino acids: CASSETGANLNEQYF. CDR3 nucleotide sequence: TGTGCCAGCAGCGAGACAGGGGCCAACTTAAACGAGCAGTACTTC.

This clone was picked up a small number of times. This chain uses TRBV20-1 with TRBJ2-3, with unresolved D. V shed 3 bases and J shed 6 bases, with 7 bases lying between them. Germline V gene data show CDR1 as DFQATT and CDR2 as SNEGSKA (reference sequence). The length of the CDR3 is 11 residues. The CDR3 sequence is CSASTADTQYF. The CDR3 DNA follows: TGCAGTGCTAGCACAGCCGATACGCAGTATTTT.

This clone was seen a handful of times. The rearrangement links TRBV5-4 to TRBJ1-2; 7 bases map to TRBD1. This CDR3 is built from 14 residues. Germline values: CDR1 SGHNT, CDR2 YYREEE (reference sequence). Trimming took 4 bases from V and 4 from J; bases not matched to a gene: 7. The CDR3 spells CASSTSGGSYGYTF. The CDR3 DNA reads TGTGCCAGCAGCACCTCAGGGGGGAGCTATGGCTACACCTTC.

The rearrangement links TRBV6-6 to TRBJ1-2, with 7 bases aligning to TRBD1. CDR1 and CDR2 (germline): MNHNY, SVGAGI (reference sequence). Trimming cost V 2 bases and J 4 bases; bases outside gene matches: 10. The CDR3 runs to 16 residues. The CDR3 protein is CASSYGRLGGSYGYTF. The CDR3 DNA reads as TGTGCCAGCAGTTACGGCCGGTTAGGGGGCAGCTATGGCTACACCTTC.